Listed here are 18 T cell receptor beta chains from one sample, sequenced in a study of T cell repertoires in cytomegalovirus infection. MiXCR, run by TCRdb on the reads, gives a single entry per CDR3 protein. The sample lists 150,000 or so distinct CDR3 sequences, 32% seen once, with 45% to 60% in the top ten. These TCRs are of unknown antigen specificity. Sequencing was performed on CD8+ T cells from cultured PBMCs, taken from culture after CMV antigen stimulation. The receptors here all came from a human donor in good health (CMV status not recorded). Some clones in this sample may be carry-over from other donors' samples.

This clonotype was counted at least ten times. The rearrangement links TRBV28 to TRBJ1-4, with D perhaps matching TRBD1 (6 bases). In germline, CDR1 is MDHEN, CDR2 SYDVKM. CDR3 length: 16 amino acids. The V end lost 5 bases, the J end lost 6 bases, and 19 bases lay between the germline ends. In DNA, the CDR3 is TGTGCCAGCAGTCCCCCCCCAGGGGATAAGGATGAAAAACTGTTTTTT. As protein: CASSPPPGDKDEKLFF.

The chain is built from TRBV19 and TRBJ1-2; D is possibly TRBD1 (5 bases). Per germline, CDR1 LNHDA and CDR2 SQIVND (reference sequence). V gave up 6 bases and J gave up 6 bases, with 17 bases separating them. The CDR3 spans 14 residues. The CDR3: CASRPGPFMDGYTF. CDR3 nucleotides: TGTGCCAGTAGGCCGGGACCCTTTATGGATGGCTACACCTTC.

This chain connects TRBV6-5 to TRBJ2-3; TRBD2 matches 14 bases. The CDR3 extends over 17 amino acids. The junction had 3 bases not matched to a gene; V was cut back by 0 bases and J by 4 bases. Germline lookup yields CDR1 MNHEY and CDR2 SVGAGI. CDR3 nucleotides: TGTGCCAGCAGTTACTCTATGACTAGCGGGGGGGCAGATACGCAGTATTTT. Residues: CASSYSMTSGGADTQYF.

The rearrangement joins TRBV29-1 to TRBJ2-7; 8 nucleotides match TRBD1. With 6 bases clipped from V and 2 bases from J, the junction kept 9 bases outside the gene matches. This CDR3 spans 14 amino acids. Per the germline V gene, CDR1 is SQVTM and CDR2 is ANQGSEA. In nucleotides, the CDR3 is TGCAGCGTGAACCTGGGACAGGTTCCCTACGAGCAGTACTTC. It translates to CSVNLGQVPYEQYF.

This clonotype occurred a few times. V is TRBV19 and J is TRBJ2-7; D is perhaps TRBD2 (6 bases). Between the trimmed V and J ends, which lost 0 bases and 6 bases, there was a span of 15 bases. CDR3 length: 15 amino acids. In germline, CDR1 is LNHDA, CDR2 SQIVND (reference sequence). CDR3 nucleotide sequence: TGTGCCAGTAGTATAGATCCGAGGAGGGTTGGCGAGCAGTACTTC. Translation: CASSIDPRRVGEQYF.

This clonotype came up a few times. The chain couples TRBV4-1 to TRBJ1-1; D is uncertain. Trimming removed 2 bases from V and 1 base from J, with 8 bases in between. This CDR3 has 14 residues. The V gene's germline CDR1 is MGHRA and CDR2 YSYEKL. CDR3 region: CASSQLGANTEAFF. CDR3 nucleotides: TGCGCCAGCAGCCAACTGGGAGCGAACACTGAAGCTTTCTTT.

J is TRBJ2-3 and V is TRBV4-1; tentative D call: TRBD2 (5 bases). This CDR3 comprises 18 residues. Germline values: CDR1 MGHRA, CDR2 YSYEKL. V shed 0 bases and J shed 5 bases, with 21 bases lying between them. DNA for the CDR3: TGCGCCAGCAGCCAAGATAATGTGGACGGATTACTAGGAGATACGCAGTATTTT. Residues: CASSQDNVDGLLGDTQYF.

This clonotype was seen more than once but under ten times. The rearrangement uses TRBV12-3 or TRBV12-4 and TRBJ1-5; no reliable D call. CDR3 length: 15 residues. V lost 5 bases and J 2 bases, leaving 13 bases between the germline ends. CDR3 DNA: TGTGCCAGCAGTCCAGGAACCCATGGCAATCAGCCCCAGCATTTT. This encodes CASSPGTHGNQPQHF.

The V call is TRBV4-1, the J call TRBJ2-7, with D perhaps matching TRBD1 or TRBD2 (5 bases each). The CDR3 runs to 13 residues. The V end lost 2 bases, the J end lost 5 bases, and 10 bases lay between the germline ends. The V gene's germline CDR1 is MGHRA and CDR2 YSYEKL. For the CDR3, the DNA is TGCGCCAGCAGCCAACTGGGACCCCACGAGCAGTACTTC. Protein: CASSQLGPHEQYF.

This clonotype was seen at least ten times. This rearrangement joins TRBV5-8 to TRBJ1-3; TRBD1 is a possible D gene (5 bases). The germline V gene encodes CDR1 SGHTS and CDR2 YDEGEE. The CDR3 covers 14 residues. Trimming pared 1 base from V and 3 bases from J, leaving 8 bases between. As DNA, the CDR3 is TGTGCCAGCAGCTTGTATACAGGTGGAAACACCATATATTTT. This sequence encodes CASSLYTGGNTIYF.

J is TRBJ2-5 and V is TRBV12-3 or TRBV12-4, with a tentative D call TRBD2 (7 bases). Trimming removed 5 bases from V and 0 bases from J, with 19 bases in between. The CDR3 spans 17 residues. The CDR3 bases are TGTGCCAGCAGTACACAAGTGGGGGGGGGCGACCAAGAGACCCAGTACTTC. As protein: CASSTQVGGGDQETQYF.

This clonotype has only a few counts. The rearrangement joins TRBV2 to TRBJ2-7; D ambiguous. Trimming cost V 6 bases and J 1 base, with 13 bases left between them. This CDR3 has 14 amino acids. Germline CDR1 reads SNHLY; CDR2 reads FYNNEI. The CDR3 is CASRSTSGSYEQYF. The CDR3 DNA sequence: TGTGCCAGCAGGAGCACTTCTGGGTCCTACGAGCAGTACTTC.

This clonotype appeared many times. V and J are TRBV9 and TRBJ2-2; 10 nucleotides line up with TRBD1. The ends lost 2 bases at V and 6 bases at J; junction bases unmatched: 4. Germline assignment: CDR1 SGDLS and CDR2 YYNGEE. There are 15 residues in the CDR3. The CDR3 sequence: CASSVVGQGAGELFF. DNA of the CDR3: TGTGCCAGCAGCGTCGTCGGACAGGGGGCCGGGGAGCTGTTTTTT.

This rearrangement joins TRBV20-1 to TRBJ1-5; 7 bases align to TRBD1. CDR1 and CDR2 from the germline V gene are DFQATT and SNEGSKA (reference sequence). The CDR3 sequence is 20 residues long. V lost 7 bases, J lost 0 bases, and 24 bases stayed unmatched. For the CDR3, the DNA is TGCAGTGATATGAGCAAATGGGGGTCCCGACAGGGAAATAGCAATCAGCCCCAGCATTTT. It encodes CSDMSKWGSRQGNSNQPQHF.

This clonotype came up a few times. The gene calls are TRBV5-6 and TRBJ2-3; D is ambiguous. Trimming cost V 2 bases and J 2 bases, with 6 bases left between them. Germline CDR1 is SGHDT and CDR2 is YYEEEE. The CDR3 is made up of 13 amino acids. CDR3 coding DNA: TGTGCCAGCAGCTTAGGTATCACAGATACGCAGTATTTT. Protein: CASSLGITDTQYF.

This clonotype was counted between two and nine times. This chain links TRBV2 with TRBJ1-1; D possibly corresponds to TRBD1 (6 bases). The CDR3 is 15 amino acids. V lost 7 bases to trimming and J lost 2 bases, with 17 bases between them. Germline V CDR1 and CDR2: SNHLY, FYNNEI. The DNA for the CDR3 is TGTGCCAGCACCCGTCCGGAACAGGGAAACACTGAAGCTTTCTTT. It specifies CASTRPEQGNTEAFF.

The chain is built from TRBV5-5 and TRBJ2-7, with D tentatively TRBD2 (7 bases). V dropped 6 bases and J dropped 5 bases, with 15 bases sitting between them. The CDR3 length is 13 residues. Germline-derived CDR1 and CDR2 are SGHKS and YYEKEE (reference sequence). This chain's CDR3 is CASTPGGLDEQYF. The CDR3 region has the DNA TGTGCCAGCACCCCGGGGGGCTTGGACGAGCAGTACTTC.

This clonotype was counted once. The V call is TRBV7-8, the J call TRBJ2-7; 7 nucleotides line up with TRBD1. The CDR3 is made up of 17 amino acids. CDR1 and CDR2 from the germline V gene are SGHVS and FQNEAQ. Unmatched junction bases numbered 13, after V lost 5 bases and J lost 0 bases. The CDR3 region has the DNA TGTGCCAGCAGCCCCCACGCCGGGACAGCGAGCTCCTACGAGCAGTACTTC. This encodes CASSPHAGTASSYEQYF.